The rows below give T cell receptor beta chains drawn from one sample of a study of T cell responses to AZD1222 COVID-19 vaccine. The assay was immunoSEQ multiplex PCR, and TCRdb's table has in-frame clones only and misses some. This sample has tens of thousands of clones, with 75% to 90% found just once. The sample was peripheral blood, taken 28 days after the second AZD1222 dose. These receptors came from an adult who received the AZD1222 COVID-19 vaccine. CDR3s include the opening cysteine and the closing phenylalanine or tryptophan.

TRBJ1-4 | TRBV19 | CASSVKGSNEKLFF
TRBJ2-5 | TRBV7-6 | CASSFRSASTQETQYF
TRBJ1-6 | TRBV19 | CASSIGGSYNSPLHF
TRBJ1-2 | TRBV10-3 | CAIRGQGASSYGYTF
TRBJ2-5 | TRBV27 | CASRPGLAGLVGETQYF
TRBJ2-3 | TRBV28 | CASSGLADTQYF
TRBJ2-5 | TRBV28 | CASSLMSGEGWETQYF
TRBJ2-1 | TRBV27 | CASSWTGGNEQFF
TRBJ1-1 | TRBV28 | CASSLYPITGERAFF
TRBJ2-3 | TRBV7-3 | CASSLTKRGLDTQYF
TRBJ2-5 | TRBV13 | CASSPDRSFRGGYF
TRBJ1-1 | TRBV30 | CAWSGTRGTEAFF
TRBJ1-1 | TRBV3-1/TRBV3-2 | CASSQFMNTEAFF
TRBJ1-2 | TRBV19 | CASSAGTTNYGYTF
TRBJ1-2 | TRBV6-8 | CAYRGAEGYTF
TRBJ1-3 | TRBV29-1 | CSVLKNSGNTIYF
TRBJ2-7 | TRBV2 | CASVVGSRGRAYEQYF
TRBJ2-3 | TRBV6-5 | CASSYRGRADTQYF
TRBJ1-5 | TRBV29-1 | CSVGTGDDQPQHF
TRBJ2-3 | TRBV5-1 | CASSFLGSTDTQYF
TRBJ1-3 | TRBV12-3/TRBV12-4 | CASSAGQGNTIYF
TRBJ1-2 | TRBV7-9 | CASSLSTGIGYGYTF
TRBJ2-7 | TRBV6-1 | CASSYTTGNREQYF
TRBJ2-6 | TRBV5-1 | CASSLDARGPRFSGANVLTF
TRBJ2-1 | TRBV11-3 | CASSLFSHEQFF
TRBJ1-6 | TRBV6-4 | CASSEWTGDNSPLHF
TRBJ1-4 | TRBV7-9 | CASSLTTNEKLFF
TRBJ1-3 | TRBV6-5 | CASSRSGTGNTIYF
TRBJ1-6 | TRBV25-1 | CASSELRGDNSPLHF
TRBJ1-2 | TRBV9 | CASRTETPPYGYTF
TRBJ2-1 | TRBV5-6 | CASSFLAGVYNEQFF
TRBJ2-7 | TRBV5-5 | CASSLSGSTSYEQYF
TRBJ1-6 | TRBV3-1/TRBV3-2 | CASSQFGENSPLHF
TRBJ1-6 | TRBV5-1 | CASSSQGQRDSPLHF
TRBJ1-2 | TRBV6-5 | CASSYGTNLPGIF
TRBJ2-7 | TRBV6-5 | CASRRQQVTYEQYF
TRBJ1-5 | TRBV6-6 | CASNVSPQGSQPQHF
TRBJ1-2 | TRBV3-1/TRBV3-2 | CASSGIGTVNYGYTF
TRBJ2-3 | TRBV27 | CASSFSGGGTPTDTQYF
TRBJ1-1 | TRBV9 | CASSVLTANTEAFF
TRBJ2-7 | TRBV28 | CASSLSRPLNAYEQYF
TRBJ2-6 | TRBV7-6 | CASSLDQGLANVLTF
TRBJ1-1 | TRBV28 | CASSFLGRSTEAFF
TRBJ1-4 | TRBV10-3 | CAISPEDRENEKLFF
TRBJ1-4 | TRBV27 | CASSYTGQFYEKLFF
TRBJ1-1 | TRBV9 | CASSSRSYTEAFF
TRBJ2-1 | TRBV7-9 | CASSSNPRDRNSGGNEQFF
TRBJ2-2 | TRBV7-3 | CASSSTGGDTGELFF
TRBJ2-7 | TRBV27 | CASSLSRDRASYEQYF
TRBJ2-3 | TRBV2 | CASQGITDTQYF
TRBJ2-7 | TRBV7-2 | CASSSGLAYSYEQYF
TRBJ2-5 | TRBV10-1 | CASSESGGRQETQYF
TRBJ1-2 | TRBV3-1/TRBV3-2 | CASSPGDGLGYGYTF
TRBJ1-2 | TRBV24-1 | CATSPGQNYGYTF
TRBJ2-3 | TRBV11-1 | CASSFRLRGDTQYF
TRBJ1-2 | TRBV7-9 | CASSSAGTGEIGATF
TRBJ1-1 | TRBV5-4 | CASSSTGGNTEAFF
TRBJ2-5 | TRBV19 | CASSTSGAGTLGPQETQYF
TRBJ2-2 | TRBV30 | CAWSRGTVNTGELFF